Below, 21 T cell receptor beta chains from the same sample are listed, as sequenced in a study of T cell changes during pregnancy in multiple sclerosis. Sequencing used immunoSEQ multiplex PCR; TCRdb keeps in-frame clones, though not all of them. This table holds approximately 43,000 clones, around 92% found once. The specimen was CD8+ T cells from peripheral blood mononuclear cells, collected in the third trimester of pregnancy. The receptor source for this set is a female donor with multiple sclerosis, enrolled in a pregnancy study.

The chain employs TRBV6-7 and TRBJ2-1, with 13 bases fitting TRBD2. TRBV6-7 has ORF status, its function being uncertain. The ends lost 5 bases at V and 7 bases at J; junction bases unmatched: 5. There are 15 residues in the CDR3. The CDR3 DNA reads TGTGCCAGCAGTACTGGACTAGCGGGAGTGAATGAGCAGTTCTTC. Translated, it gives CASSTGLAGVNEQFF.

V and J are TRBV7-6 and TRBJ2-3; tentative D call: TRBD2 (6 bases). V was trimmed by 1 base and J by 1 base, leaving 18 bases between them. The CDR3 is 18 residues long. Germline CDR1 and CDR2: SGHVS and FNYEAQ. CDR3 sequence: CASSLVEWSASGTDTQYF. The CDR3 nucleotides are TGTGCCAGCAGCTTAGTGGAGTGGTCGGCTAGCGGCACAGATACGCAGTATTTT.

V and J are TRBV2 and TRBJ2-7; possible D gene TRBD1, 6 bases. Germline V gene sequence: CDR1 SNHLY, CDR2 FYNNEI. CDR3 size: 12 residues. Trimming removed 8 bases from V and 6 bases from J, with 14 bases in between. CDR3 in amino acids: CASHDRSAEQYF. The CDR3 bases are TGTGCCAGCCACGACAGGTCCGCCGAGCAGTACTTC. The full variable domain, completed using reference TRBV2 and TRBJ2-7, is EPEVTQTPSHQVTQMGQEVILRCVPISNHLYFYWYRQILGQKVEFLVSFYNNEISEKSEIFDDQFSVERPDGSNFTLKIRSTKLEDSAMYFCASHDRSAEQYFGPGTRLTVT.

The chain employs TRBV19 and TRBJ1-5, with a weak D call TRBD1 (5 bases). V was cut by 3 bases and J by 1 base, with 10 bases left in between. The CDR3 has 15 residues. Looked up from germline, CDR1 is LNHDA and CDR2 is SQIVND (reference sequence). The CDR3 DNA is TGTGCCAGTAGTATTGGGGACTTGAGCAATCAGCCCCAGCATTTT. This sequence encodes CASSIGDLSNQPQHF.

This chain links TRBV6-1 with TRBJ2-1, with D perhaps matching TRBD1 (6 bases). The V end lost 2 bases, the J end lost 2 bases, and 7 bases lay between the germline ends. Germline V gives CDR1 MNHNS, CDR2 SASEGT. The CDR3 has 14 residues. The CDR3 sequence: CASSEQGPYNEQFF. The CDR3 bases are TGTGCCAGCAGTGAACAGGGGCCCTACAATGAGCAGTTCTTC.

The chain combines TRBV28 with TRBJ2-1, with a possible D match to TRBD1 (5 bases). V was trimmed by 3 bases and J by 7 bases, leaving 10 bases between them. The CDR3 runs to 13 residues. Germline CDR1 MDHEN, CDR2 SYDVKM. CDR3 sequence: CASSFRQNNEQFF. As DNA, the CDR3 is TGTGCCAGCAGTTTCAGACAGAATAATGAGCAGTTCTTC.

V and J are TRBV5-5 and TRBJ2-7, with TRBD2 matching 14 bases. This CDR3 is 18 amino acids long. The J segment lost 0 bases and the V segment lost 3 bases, leaving 8 bases of the junction unmatched. The germline gives CDR1 SGHKS, CDR2 YYEKEE (reference sequence). The CDR3 here is CASSWTGTSGGSSYEQYF. The CDR3 coding sequence is TGTGCCAGCAGCTGGACCGGGACTAGCGGGGGAAGCTCCTACGAGCAGTACTTC. Full variable domain (outside the CDR3, taken from reference TRBV5-5 and TRBJ2-7): DAGVTQSPTHLIKTRGQQVTLRCSPISGHKSVSWYQQVLGQGPQFIFQYYEKEERGRGNFPDRFSARQFPNYSSELNVNALLLGDSALYLCASSWTGTSGGSSYEQYFGPGTRLTVT.

The chain recombines TRBV7-2 with TRBJ2-7; 9 bases match TRBD1. The V gene's germline CDR1 is SGHTA and CDR2 FQGNSA. Losses at the gene ends were 6 bases for V and 3 bases for J; bases not matched to a gene: 12. The CDR3 contains 16 residues. The CDR3 bases are TGTGCCAGCAGTACCCTATCCGACAGGGGGGGCTACGAGCAGTACTTC. It translates to CASSTLSDRGGYEQYF.

The CDR3 reads CASSGGWCYEQYF. For the CDR3, the DNA is TGTGCCAGCAGTGGCGGGTGGTGCTACGAGCAGTACTTC. This chain links TRBV6-4 with TRBJ2-7; D is possibly TRBD2 (5 bases). The V gene's germline CDR1 is MRHNA and CDR2 SNTAGT. The CDR3 spans 13 residues. Trimming left V 4 bases short and J 3 bases short, with 10 bases between.

The chain has TRBV28 and TRBJ2-5; no definite D call. The germline CDR1 and CDR2 sequences are MDHEN and SYDVKM. The CDR3 length is 12 residues. Trimming took off 1 base at V and 6 bases at J, with 6 bases between the two ends. CDR3 amino acids: CASSLYRKTQYF. CDR3 in DNA: TGTGCCAGCAGTTTATACAGAAAGACCCAGTACTTC.

V gene TRBV28 combines with J gene TRBJ2-7, with D maybe TRBD1 (5 bases). The CDR3 extends over 15 amino acids. V was clipped by 3 bases and J by 1 base, with 13 bases between them. The germline V gene has CDR1 MDHEN and CDR2 SYDVKM. CDR3 residues: CASSFGRVVSYEQYF. The CDR3 region has the DNA TGTGCCAGCAGTTTTGGCAGGGTGGTATCCTACGAGCAGTACTTC.

The genes are TRBV2 and TRBJ2-7, with D possibly matching TRBD2 (6 bases). This CDR3 has 14 residues. V lost 6 bases and J 4 bases, leaving 16 bases between the germline ends. Germline loops: CDR1 SNHLY, CDR2 FYNNEI. The CDR3 sequence is CASRPSAAWYEQYF. CDR3 nucleotide sequence: TGTGCCAGCAGACCTAGCGCCGCTTGGTACGAGCAGTACTTC.

This clone was detected only once. The junction departs from germline at one end; a sequencing error may be responsible. The same CDR3 is also encoded by other DNA sequences in this sample. The chain has TRBV2 and TRBJ2-1; 8 positions match TRBD1. Germline CDR1 SNHLY, CDR2 FYNNEI. The CDR3 runs 15 residues. The CDR3 DNA sequence: TGCGCCAGCAGTGGGACAGGCGGAACAGGTAATGAGCAGTTCTTC. Translated, it gives CASSGTGGTGNEQFF.

This clone was found a few times. The rearrangement uses TRBV28 and TRBJ2-2, with a possible D match to TRBD2 (7 bases). V was pared by 8 bases and J by 3 bases, with 13 bases between. Germline V gives CDR1 MDHEN, CDR2 SYDVKM. This CDR3 is built from 14 residues. Here the CDR3 reads CASEGGRDTGELFF. In DNA form, the CDR3 reads TGTGCCAGCGAGGGGGGGCGCGACACCGGGGAGCTGTTTTTT.

J is TRBJ2-1 and V is TRBV23-1; perhaps TRBD2 as D (6 bases). TRBV23-1 falls under the ORF class, with uncertain function. The CDR3 spans 14 residues. The V end was cut by 1 base, the J end by 10 bases, with 14 bases between. The CDR3: CASSQYPGLEEQFF. The CDR3 DNA is TGCGCCAGCAGTCAATATCCGGGACTTGAGGAGCAGTTCTTC.

V gene TRBV7-3 combines with J gene TRBJ2-1, with 10 bases that match TRBD2. The germline V gene encodes CDR1 SGHTA and CDR2 FQGTGA. This CDR3 spans 16 amino acids. V gave up 2 bases and J gave up 4 bases; unmatched junction bases: 5. The CDR3 DNA sequence: TGTGCCAGCAGCTTACTAGCGGGAGATATGTACAATGAGCAGTTCTTC. Its protein product is CASSLLAGDMYNEQFF.

The chain couples TRBV2 to TRBJ2-7; maybe TRBD1 (6 bases). Germline-derived CDR1 and CDR2 are SNHLY and FYNNEI. This CDR3 has 15 amino acids. V was pared by 5 bases and J by 1 base, with 15 bases between. This chain's CDR3 is CASSSTADSSYEQYF. The CDR3 region has the DNA TGTGCCAGCAGTTCAACCGCGGACAGTTCCTACGAGCAGTACTTC.

The chain joins TRBV29-1 to TRBJ1-2; D is unresolved. The CDR3 sequence is 13 residues long. Germline V CDR1 and CDR2: SQVTM, ANQGSEA. Trimming removed 5 bases from V and 7 bases from J, with 17 bases in between. This CDR3 reads CSVLTTRRSGYTF. The CDR3 nucleotides read TGCAGCGTTCTTACGACTCGTCGCTCTGGCTACACCTTC.

The V gene is TRBV6-5, the J gene TRBJ2-7; 8 bases match TRBD2. The V segment lost 2 bases and the J segment 4 bases; nucleotides outside the gene matches: 7. Per the germline V gene, CDR1 is MNHEY and CDR2 is SVGAGI. The CDR3 loop spans 15 amino acids. This CDR3 is CASSYHGLASYEQYF. CDR3 DNA: TGTGCCAGCAGTTACCACGGACTAGCTAGTTACGAGCAGTACTTC.

This chain uses TRBV7-9 with TRBJ1-1; no reliable D call. CDR3 length: 12 residues. The germline V gene encodes CDR1 SEHNR and CDR2 FQNEAQ (reference sequence). The germline V and J ends were trimmed by 1 base and 7 bases, with 7 bases remaining between them. CDR3 coding DNA: TGTGCCAGCAGCTTAGGGTCAGTTGAAGCTTTCTTT. Its protein is CASSLGSVEAFF.

This chain links TRBV18 with TRBJ2-3; perhaps TRBD1 as D (5 bases). In germline, CDR1 is KGHSH, CDR2 LQKENI. CDR3 length: 14 amino acids. Trimming left V 3 bases short and J 1 base short, with 8 bases between. CDR3 DNA sequence: TGTGCCAGCTCACCTTTAGGGGGCACAGATACGCAGTATTTT. Protein sequence: CASSPLGGTDTQYF.